These 20 T cell receptor beta chains share one sample of origin, sequenced in a study of technical replicates of blood from several donors. Some clones are missing from TCRdb's copy, which holds only in-frame ones; the method was immunoSEQ multiplex PCR. The sample carries about 81,000 clones, 95% recorded once. Sample: T cells isolated from PBMCs. Source of these receptors: a human donor in good health.

The chain joins TRBV6-6 to TRBJ1-1; the match to TRBD1 covers 8 bases. The CDR3 covers 16 residues. The trim removed 2 bases at V and 6 bases at J, leaving 11 bases unmatched. The germline V gene encodes CDR1 MNHNY and CDR2 SVGAGI (reference sequence). CDR3 DNA sequence: TGTGCCAGCAGTTACGGGACAGGTGGAATGGTGGCTGAAGCTTTCTTT. As protein: CASSYGTGGMVAEAFF.

This clone was recorded once. J is TRBJ1-2 and V is TRBV7-9; TRBD1 might be the D (5 bases). The germline V gene encodes CDR1 SEHNR and CDR2 FQNEAQ (reference sequence). The CDR3 spans 16 residues. Trimming stripped 5 bases from V and 1 base from J, with 17 bases between. The chain's CDR3 is CASSPGGQDFNYGYTF. CDR3 DNA: TGTGCCAGCAGCCCCGGCGGACAAGACTTTAACTATGGCTACACCTTC.

The chain combines TRBV10-3 with TRBJ2-5; a weak D match, TRBD2 (6 bases). CDR1 ENHRY and CDR2 SYGVKD come from the germline V gene. This CDR3 has 14 residues. V dropped 2 bases and J dropped 1 base, with 8 bases sitting between them. The CDR3, as DNA: TGTGCCATCAGTGAGGTCGGGGGCCAAGAGACCCAGTACTTC. As protein: CAISEVGGQETQYF.

The chain combines TRBV5-1 with TRBJ2-4, with TRBD2 matching 12 bases. CDR3 length equals 14 residues. V gave up 5 bases and J gave up 5 bases; unmatched junction bases: 2. Germline assignment: CDR1 SGHRS and CDR2 YFSETQ. This CDR3 is CASRLAGGQNIQYF. CDR3 DNA: TGCGCCAGCAGACTAGCGGGAGGTCAAAACATTCAGTACTTC. The full variable domain, its missing parts supplied by reference TRBV5-1 and TRBJ2-4, is KAGVTQTPRYLIKTRGQQVTLSCSPISGHRSVSWYQQTPGQGLQFLFEYFSETQRNKGNFPGRFSGRQFSNSRSEMNVSTLELGDSALYLCASRLAGGQNIQYFGAGTRLSVL.

The chain joins TRBV7-2 to TRBJ1-5; 9 bases map to TRBD1. V lost 5 bases, J lost 5 bases, and 4 bases stayed unmatched. CDR3 size: 14 residues. Germline lookup yields CDR1 SGHTA and CDR2 FQGNSA. CDR3 coding DNA: TGTGCCAGCAGCCTGGGACAGGGCGATCAGCCCCAGCATTTT. The encoded protein is CASSLGQGDQPQHF.

The V and J genes are TRBV4-3 and TRBJ2-1; no reliable D call. With 0 bases removed from V and 5 bases from J, the gap between germline ends came to 14 bases. There are 16 residues in the CDR3. In germline, CDR1 is LGHNA, CDR2 YSLEER. CDR3 region: CASSQDPAAANNEQFF. The CDR3 DNA sequence: TGCGCCAGCAGCCAAGATCCGGCGGCAGCAAACAATGAGCAGTTCTTC.

This clone was counted a single time. CDR3: CASSILAGLETQYF. CDR3 nucleotides: TGTGCCAGTAGTATACTAGCGGGACTGGAGACCCAGTACTTC. V and J are TRBV19 and TRBJ2-5; 9 nucleotides line up with TRBD2. Germline V gene sequence: CDR1 LNHDA, CDR2 SQIVND (reference sequence). Trimming cost V 2 bases and J 5 bases; bases outside gene matches: 3. CDR3 length: 14 residues.

The V gene is TRBV6-5, the J gene TRBJ2-1; a possible D gene is TRBD2 (5 bases). The ends were cut back, 2 bases at V and 3 bases at J, with 8 bases in the middle. The germline V gene encodes CDR1 MNHEY and CDR2 SVGAGI. This CDR3 comprises 14 residues. Written as DNA, the CDR3 is TGTGCCAGCAGTTACCGGGAAGGCTACAATGAGCAGTTCTTC. Translated: CASSYREGYNEQFF.

The chain couples TRBV27 to TRBJ1-1; TRBD1 agrees at 7 bases. CDR1 and CDR2 (germline): MNHEY, SMNVEV (reference sequence). V was pared by 2 bases and J by 5 bases, with 11 bases of the junction left unmatched. The CDR3 extends over 16 amino acids. CDR3: CASSLETGLINTEAFF. The DNA for the CDR3 is TGTGCCAGCAGTTTAGAGACAGGGTTAATTAATACTGAAGCTTTCTTT.

The gene calls are TRBV10-3 and TRBJ2-7; possibly TRBD2 for D (5 bases). V lost 2 bases, J lost 0 bases, and 11 bases lay in between. The germline V gene has CDR1 ENHRY and CDR2 SYGVKD. The CDR3 totals 15 residues. CDR3 coding DNA: TGTGCCATCAGTGAGGGACTGACAAGCTCCTACGAGCAGTACTTC. Amino acid sequence: CAISEGLTSSYEQYF.

The V call is TRBV7-3, the J call TRBJ2-2, with 9 bases aligning to TRBD2. The CDR3 covers 14 residues. Germline-derived CDR1 and CDR2 are SGHTA and FQGTGA. J was trimmed by 4 bases and V by 5 bases; bases with no gene match: 2. CDR3: CASSQGLATGELFF. CDR3 bases: TGTGCCAGCAGCCAGGGACTAGCCACCGGGGAGCTGTTTTTT.

This chain uses TRBV5-6 with TRBJ1-5; 7 positions agree with TRBD1. Per the germline V gene, CDR1 is SGHDT and CDR2 is YYEEEE. The CDR3 covers 15 residues. V was pared by 4 bases and J by 5 bases, with 9 bases of the junction left unmatched. The CDR3 sequence: CASSPMWDSYQPQHF. DNA of the CDR3: TGTGCCAGCAGCCCGATGTGGGACAGCTATCAGCCCCAGCATTTT.

This sequence joins TRBV5-1 and TRBJ2-2; D may be TRBD1 (7 bases). The V gene's germline CDR1 is SGHRS and CDR2 YFSETQ. The CDR3 runs 18 residues. With 1 base removed from V and 4 bases from J, the gap between germline ends came to 20 bases. This CDR3 is CASSLRGLTGSATGELFF. The CDR3 DNA sequence: TGCGCCAGCAGCTTGCGGGGGTTGACAGGGTCCGCCACCGGGGAGCTGTTTTTT.

The V and J genes are TRBV27 and TRBJ1-2; no clear D gene. This CDR3 has 12 amino acids. Germline CDR1 is MNHEY and CDR2 is SMNVEV (reference sequence). V lost 6 bases and J lost 8, with 13 bases in between. This CDR3 is CASRAEGWGYTF. The CDR3 DNA is TGTGCCAGCAGAGCGGAGGGATGGGGCTACACCTTC.

This clone was seen only once. The V call is TRBV27, the J call TRBJ2-7; D possibly corresponds to TRBD1 (5 bases). This CDR3 comprises 13 residues. Looked up from germline, CDR1 is MNHEY and CDR2 is SMNVEV (reference sequence). The V end was cut by 6 bases, the J end by 2 bases, with 11 bases between. CDR3 in DNA: TGTGCCAGCAGCTATACAGGTACCTACGAGCAGTACTTC. Translating gives CASSYTGTYEQYF.

The V gene is TRBV9, the J gene TRBJ2-7; 7 bases map to TRBD1. J was trimmed by 5 bases and V by 4 bases; bases with no gene match: 12. The CDR3 length is 15 residues. Germline V lookup: CDR1 SGDLS, CDR2 YYNGEE. The CDR3 region has the DNA TGTGCCAGCAGCTCATCCCGGGACAGTTACAACGAGCAGTACTTC. Amino acids: CASSSSRDSYNEQYF.

The chain links TRBV9 to TRBJ1-1; no reliable D call. CDR3 size: 12 residues. The germline gives CDR1 SGDLS, CDR2 YYNGEE. V was cut by 0 bases and J by 7 bases, with 7 bases left in between. Written as DNA, the CDR3 is TGTGCCAGCAGCGTAGGAGGCCGTGAAGCTTTCTTT. Protein: CASSVGGREAFF.

This CDR3 reads CASSLRQGGTDTQYF. CDR3 coding DNA: TGCGCCAGCAGCCTAAGACAGGGGGGCACAGATACGCAGTATTTT. The rearrangement joins TRBV5-1 to TRBJ2-3; 9 nucleotides align to TRBD1. V dropped 4 bases and J dropped 1; count of bases not matched to a gene: 4. CDR1 is SGHRS and CDR2 is YFSETQ in the germline V gene. The CDR3 has 15 residues.

V gene TRBV7-2 combines with J gene TRBJ1-5; maybe TRBD1 (5 bases). The CDR3 runs to 14 residues. V was cut by 1 base and J by 5 bases, with 9 bases left in between. Germline V CDR1 and CDR2: SGHTA, FQGNSA. CDR3 coding DNA: TGTGCCAGCAGCTTAGGCCGGGGGGATCAGCCCCAGCATTTT. Amino acids: CASSLGRGDQPQHF.

This chain connects TRBV11-2 to TRBJ1-2; a possible D gene is TRBD1 (5 bases). This CDR3 contains 13 residues. Germline V gene data show CDR1 as SGHAT and CDR2 as FQNNGV. V lost 5 bases to trimming and J lost 7 bases, with 14 bases between them. The CDR3 loop is CASSPGGYGGYTF. In nucleotides, the CDR3 is TGTGCCAGCAGCCCGGGGGGGTATGGTGGCTACACCTTC.